This TCR beta chain was identified during a study of CXCR3-negative and CXCR3-positive naive CD8 T cells. The study, taken as a whole, reports: The study inferred TCR strength from TRB CDR3 properties and found comparable surface CD5 between naive subsets. Memory CD8+ cells showed much lower diversity, while both naive subsets were comparably high. TRB CDR3 hydrophobicity was greater in CXCR3-positive naive cells than in CXCR3-negative naive cells. Upon cryopreservation, CXCR3 expression partially decreased, and most assays used fresh PBMCs.

From germline, CDR1 is PRHDT and CDR2 FYEKMQ (reference sequence). This CDR3 region has 16 residues. 5' RACE that incorporated UMI labels was used to prepare the TRB cDNA libraries. TCRdb reprocessed the 5' RACE reads; each CDR3 protein has one entry and no DNA is given. The sample has under 6,000 distinct CDR3 sequences, and its top ten clones hold approximately 2%. According to its frequency, this clonotype is medium-sized. The antigen remains unidentified. This sequence was found in a human donor in good health. Some clones in this sample may be carry-over from other donors' samples. Sequenced material: naive CXCR3+ CD8+ T cells from blood. As for subset: CD45RO-CCR7+CD27+CD95- naive CD8+ T cells expressing CXCR3 (TNR3+). V usage is TRBV13 and J usage is TRBJ2-7; TCRdb's D call of TRBD1 is untestable without DNA. The CDR3 here is CASSLMGQGDDDEQYF.